The clone carrying this TCR beta chain was seen once. Unique molecular identifiers were used to barcode this TCRbeta library. TCRdb used MiXCR to reprocess the PCR reads, holding one entry per CDR3 protein. This sample has roughly 610,000 distinct CDR3 sequences, with roughly a tenth found just once. Germline V gives CDR1 SGHTA, CDR2 FQGNSA. V lost 5 bases, J lost 2 bases, and 19 bases lay in between. The CDR3 extends over 16 amino acids. The record originates from a study of T-cell reconstitution after alpha-beta-depleted transplantation in children. The sequence came from a human donor who donated a stem cell graft to a child with acute myeloid leukemia. The sample here was PBMCs from the stem cell graft donor, taken from the stem cell graft. The gene calls are TRBV7-2 and TRBJ2-7; no reliable D call. The CDR3 region is CASSRRPGPAPYEQYF. CDR3 DNA: TGTGCCAGCAGCCGCCGTCCGGGCCCAGCCCCCTACGAGCAGTACTTC.